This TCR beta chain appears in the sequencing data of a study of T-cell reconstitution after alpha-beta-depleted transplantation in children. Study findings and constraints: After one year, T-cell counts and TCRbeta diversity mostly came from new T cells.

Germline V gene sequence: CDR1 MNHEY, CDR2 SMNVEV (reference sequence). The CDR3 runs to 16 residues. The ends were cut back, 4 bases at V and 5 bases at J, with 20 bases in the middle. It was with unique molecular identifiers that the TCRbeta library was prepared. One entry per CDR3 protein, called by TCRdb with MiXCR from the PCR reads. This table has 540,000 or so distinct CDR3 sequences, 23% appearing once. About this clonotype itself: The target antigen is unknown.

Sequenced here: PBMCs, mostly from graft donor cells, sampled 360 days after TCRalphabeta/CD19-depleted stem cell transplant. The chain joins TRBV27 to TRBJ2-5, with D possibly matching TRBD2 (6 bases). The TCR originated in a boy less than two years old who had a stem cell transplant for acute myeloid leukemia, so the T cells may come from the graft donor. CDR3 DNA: TGTGCCAGCAGTTATCGAAGCCCGGGAGCGCGTGAGACCCAGTACTTC. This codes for CASSYRSPGARETQYF.